The clone carrying this TCR beta chain was recorded many times. Its antigen is still unknown. This CDR3 has 23 residues. Germline lookup yields CDR1 DFQATT and CDR2 SNEGSKA (reference sequence). Trimming cost V 0 bases and J 0 bases; bases outside gene matches: 23. These data are taken from a study of blood T cells in healthy people across ages. General observations from the study: For the donors, CMV status was unknown and possibly confounded expanded clonotype changes.

The individuals who served as donors were healthy Caucasians living in Russia, aged roughly 6 to 95. Every sample yielded at least 6.5 million isolated PBMCs. A sample-barcoded 5' primer and a J-beta primer mix were used in a second PCR of about 6 to 12 cycles. TCRdb reprocessed the 5' RACE reads with MiXCR, giving one entry per CDR3 protein. Found here are a few hundred thousand distinct CDR3 sequences, approximately 47% of them singletons; the top ten hold around 49%. The sequencing input was blood. The receptor was derived from a man aged 55-75 years in good health. The rearrangement uses TRBV20-1 and TRBJ2-4, with 10 bases that match TRBD2. The chain's CDR3 is CSARDWLPKGGTSETLAKNIQYF. CDR3 coding DNA: TGCAGTGCTAGAGATTGGTTGCCGAAGGGTGGGACTAGCGAAACACTAGCCAAAAACATTCAGTACTTC.